The 18 T cell receptor beta chains in this list originate from one sample, sequenced in a study of T cells in Graves' hyperthyroidism and ophthalmopathy. It was RNA transcripts that yielded the amplified TCR beta CDR3 regions. The HTBI set primed first-round TCR CDR3 RT-PCR. One entry per CDR3 protein results from TCRdb running MiXCR on the multiplex PCR reads. Of 200,000 to 300,000 distinct CDR3 sequences listed, around 24% are singletons. Sequencing was done on a sample of blood. The receptors come from a woman between 40 and 55 years old with Graves' ophthalmopathy.

The CDR3 reads CASRYTGNVGYTF. CDR3 DNA sequence: TGCGCCAGCCGCTACACAGGGAACGTTGGCTACACCTTC. The chain joins TRBV5-1 to TRBJ1-2, with D maybe TRBD1 (6 bases). V was cut by 7 bases and J by 7 bases, with 17 bases left in between. This CDR3 region has 13 residues. Germline CDR1 is SGHRS and CDR2 is YFSETQ.

This clonotype was detected many times. The J gene is TRBJ2-7, the V gene TRBV28; 10 bases match TRBD1. The ends lost 2 bases at V and 5 bases at J; junction bases unmatched: 3. This CDR3 is 14 amino acids long. The germline gives CDR1 MDHEN, CDR2 SYDVKM. In nucleotides, the CDR3 is TGTGCCAGCAGTTTACCGACAGGGGGCCACGAGCAGTACTTC. Residues: CASSLPTGGHEQYF.

This clonotype was observed many times. This chain connects TRBV18 to TRBJ1-6; a weak D match, TRBD1 (5 bases). The ends were cut back, 3 bases at V and 9 bases at J, with 12 bases in the middle. The CDR3 runs to 14 residues. Germline loops: CDR1 KGHSH, CDR2 LQKENI. DNA of the CDR3: TGTGCCAGCTCACCTGGGGGATTTGGTTCACCCCTCCACTTT. Protein product: CASSPGGFGSPLHF.

CDR3 nucleotide sequence: TGTGCCAGCTCACCAAGGGACCCACGCGGCGACTATGGCTACACCTTC. Translating it yields CASSPRDPRGDYGYTF. The V gene is TRBV18, the J gene TRBJ1-2; a possible D gene is TRBD1 (5 bases). The CDR3 extends over 16 amino acids. In germline, CDR1 is KGHSH, CDR2 LQKENI. V lost 2 bases, J lost 3 bases, and 16 bases lay in between.

The V and J genes are TRBV10-3 and TRBJ2-2; 7 bases map to TRBD2. CDR3 length: 18 residues. J gave up 2 bases and V 1 base, and 10 bases lay outside the gene matches. Germline V lookup: CDR1 ENHRY, CDR2 SYGVKD. CDR3 sequence: CAISEFARGGVNTGELFF. CDR3 bases: TGTGCCATCAGTGAGTTCGCCCGGGGAGGGGTAAACACCGGGGAGCTGTTTTTT.

This clonotype has ten or more counts. The chain couples TRBV28 to TRBJ1-2, with 7 bases fitting TRBD1. The CDR3 has 15 residues. V was pared by 6 bases and J by 6 bases, with 13 bases of the junction left unmatched. Germline V CDR1 and CDR2: MDHEN, SYDVKM. The CDR3 coding sequence is TGTGCCAGCAGCCAGTCACGGGACAGACCTAATGGCTACACCTTC. Its translation: CASSQSRDRPNGYTF.

This clonotype was picked up many times. The rearrangement joins TRBV4-1 to TRBJ2-7, with D possibly being TRBD1 (6 bases). This CDR3 has 15 residues. Germline CDR1 MGHRA, CDR2 YSYEKL. Trimming took 4 bases from V and 7 from J, leaving 20 bases between them. The CDR3: CASSLGVGTGWEQYF. For the CDR3, the DNA is TGCGCCAGCAGCCTCGGAGTGGGCACAGGGTGGGAGCAGTACTTC.

This clonotype was counted at least ten times. Written as DNA, the CDR3 is TGCGCCAGCAGCCAAGAGGGGGCGAGCTCCTACGAGCAGTACTTC. Amino acids: CASSQEGASSYEQYF. The chain joins TRBV4-1 to TRBJ2-7; TRBD1 might be the D (6 bases). V was shortened by 0 bases and J by 0 bases, with 9 bases between the two germline ends. The CDR3 runs to 15 residues. Germline values: CDR1 MGHRA, CDR2 YSYEKL.

V is TRBV7-2 and J is TRBJ1-1; D possibly corresponds to TRBD1 (6 bases). Deletions cut 7 bases from V and 2 bases from J, with 14 bases between. This CDR3 is 14 amino acids long. Germline-derived CDR1 and CDR2 are SGHTA and FQGNSA. The CDR3 spells CASTLGAFNTEAFF. In DNA, the CDR3 is TGTGCCAGCACCTTGGGGGCATTTAACACTGAAGCTTTCTTT.

Turning to this clonotype: Compared with germline, one end of the junction differs, possibly owing to a read error. V is TRBV2 and J is TRBJ1-5, with TRBD1 matching 9 bases. The CDR3 extends over 15 amino acids. CDR1 is SNHLY and CDR2 is FYNNEI in the germline V gene. The CDR3 loop reads CASTPTGGPNEPQHF. In DNA form, the CDR3 reads TGTGCCAGCACCCCCACAGGGGGCCCCAATGAGCCCCAGCATTTT.

This clonotype appeared many times. The CDR3 carries no conserved terminal phenylalanine or tryptophan, so it likely arises from a read error. The chain recombines TRBV12-3 or TRBV12-4 with TRBJ1-1; D is perhaps TRBD1 (5 bases). Trimming removed 6 bases at V and 3 bases at J, with 11 bases between. The length of the CDR3 is 13 residues. CDR3 nucleotide sequence: TGTGCCAGCAGGCCCAGGGAGGACACTGAAGCTTTCTCT. Translation: CASRPREDTEAFS.

This clonotype was observed many times. In DNA form, the CDR3 reads TGTGCCAGCACCAGACAGGGGGCAGGCTATGGCTACACCTTC. Its protein is CASTRQGAGYGYTF. The chain combines TRBV6-1 with TRBJ1-2; the match to TRBD1 covers 10 bases. The J segment lost 4 bases and the V segment lost 7 bases, leaving 6 bases of the junction unmatched. The CDR3 covers 14 residues. Germline CDR1 MNHNS, CDR2 SASEGT.

This clonotype was observed many times. V is TRBV11-2 and J is TRBJ1-3; D is ambiguous. CDR1 and CDR2 (germline): SGHAT, FQNNGV. This CDR3 is 17 amino acids long. Trimming removed 3 bases at V and 6 bases at J, with 21 bases between. The CDR3 nucleotides read TGTGCCAGCAGCTTTTCTATGGGTAACTACGGACCAAACACCATATATTTT. Amino acids: CASSFSMGNYGPNTIYF. Full variable domain (outside the CDR3, taken from reference TRBV11-2 and TRBJ1-3): EAGVAQSPRYKIIEKRQSVAFWCNPISGHATLYWYQQILGQGPKLLIQFQNNGVVDDSQLPKDRFSAERLKGVDSTLKIQPAKLEDSAVYLCASSFSMGNYGPNTIYFGEGSWLTVV.

This clonotype has more than one count but fewer than ten. This chain uses TRBV6-1 with TRBJ2-7; D is perhaps TRBD1 or TRBD2 (5 bases each). Trimming removed 4 bases from V and 4 bases from J, with 14 bases in between. This CDR3 region has 14 residues. CDR1 MNHNS and CDR2 SASEGT come from the germline V gene. This chain's CDR3 is CASSGRGRAYEQYF. CDR3 bases: TGTGCCAGCAGTGGCCGGGGACGGGCATACGAGCAGTACTTC.

The genes are TRBV28 and TRBJ2-7; 8 nucleotides match TRBD2. Unmatched junction bases numbered 19, after V lost 11 bases and J lost 4 bases. There are 16 residues in the CDR3. Germline V gene lookup returns CDR1 MDHEN and CDR2 SYDVKM. CDR3 protein: CAAQPRGTRNAYEQYF. CDR3 sequence (DNA): TGTGCCGCCCAACCCCGAGGGACTAGGAACGCGTACGAGCAGTACTTC.

This clonotype showed up many times. The chain joins TRBV2 to TRBJ2-7; TRBD1 is a possible D gene (6 bases). The CDR3 has 14 residues. Germline CDR1 reads SNHLY; CDR2 reads FYNNEI. V was pared by 8 bases and J by 1 base, with 15 bases between. CDR3 nucleotides: TGTGCCAGCGGCCACGGACAGCCTTCCTACGAGCAGTACTTC. Translated, it gives CASGHGQPSYEQYF.

This clonotype was counted many times. This chain joins TRBV7-9 and TRBJ2-5; 10 positions agree with TRBD2. Germline CDR1 SEHNR, CDR2 FQNEAQ (reference sequence). This CDR3 is 14 amino acids long. Trimming cost V 4 bases and J 9 bases; bases outside gene matches: 8. The CDR3 DNA follows: TGTGCCAGCAGCTCAGTAGCGGGAGGTGCTTCCCAGTACTTC. Its translation is CASSSVAGGASQYF.

The genes are TRBV12-3 or TRBV12-4 and TRBJ2-5; TRBD1 agrees at 10 bases. The V and J ends lost 3 bases and 0 bases, in that order; junction bases with no gene match: 1. CDR3 length: 15 residues. The CDR3 here is CASSLGQGHQETQYF. The CDR3 DNA reads as TGTGCCAGCAGTTTGGGACAGGGGCACCAAGAGACCCAGTACTTC.